The entry that follows covers one T cell receptor (beta chain) sequence. Its antigen is as yet unknown. The table came from immunoSEQ multiplex PCR; TCRdb's copy has only in-frame clones and leaves some out. Here the sample spans 90,000 to 120,000 clones, under 95% being singletons. CDR1 and CDR2 from the germline V gene are MDHEN and SYDVKM. V lost 6 bases to trimming and J lost 7 bases, with 22 bases between them. There are 16 residues in the CDR3. The sample comes from a study of OX40 agonist ivuxolimab in advanced cancers. Study-wide context: The drug used for patients, ivuxolimab, was an agonistic anti-OX40 (CD134) antibody. The study, taken as a whole, reports: Among T cells, CD8+ cells averaged more expanded clones than CD4+ cells.

The source material was CD4+ or CD8+ T cells sorted from blood, sampled in a trial of the OX40 agonist ivuxolimab. This clonotype was sampled from an adult with an advanced solid tumor such as melanoma, head and neck, liver or kidney cancer. This sequence joins TRBV28 and TRBJ1-5; D remains ambiguous. The CDR3 nucleotides are TGTGCCAGCAGCGCCGGGGAGCGCGGGAGAGGACAGCCCCAGCATTTT. It encodes CASSAGERGRGQPQHF.